This record covers a single T cell receptor beta chain. The record originates from a study of blood T cell repertoires in COVID-19. Living in under 30 US areas, the participants were between roughly 18 and 89 years of age. Participant-given clinical history determined each cohort assignment. The study counted Cohort 3 donors as recovered given two negative PCRs, clearance, or symptom resolution. Using immunoSEQ multiplex PCR, the repertoire was profiled, and TCRdb retains in-frame clones only, with some absent. The table lists about 180,000 clones, approximately 85% of them singletons. The sequence derives from a woman under 30 who had recovered from COVID-19. The sequencing sample was made of PBMCs or T cells enriched from blood (not recorded which).

CDR3 sequence (DNA): TGCAGTGCTGACAGGGGAGGCACTGAAGCTTTCTTT. The encoded protein is CSADRGGTEAFF. The J gene is TRBJ1-1, the V gene TRBV29-1, with 8 positions matching TRBD1. The CDR3 length is 12 residues. CDR1 SQVTM and CDR2 ANQGSEA come from the germline V gene.